The T cell receptor beta chain under discussion was sequenced for a study of blood T cells in healthy people across ages. Then a second PCR, running about 6 to 11 cycles, was carried out with a sample-barcoded 5' primer and a J-beta primer mix. Carrying 12 random nucleotides, a template-switch adaptor labeled each individual cDNA molecule. Each CDR3 protein is one row after TCRdb ran MiXCR on the 5' RACE reads. Found here are about 1,500,000 distinct CDR3 sequences, roughly 28% of them singletons; the top ten hold roughly 8%. This clonotype was recorded at least ten times. The sequencing sample was made of blood. This sequence originates from a woman aged 25-40 years in good health.

The CDR3 loop reads CASSHGTGVPNEQYF. The DNA for the CDR3 is TGCGCCAGCAGCCATGGGACAGGGGTTCCCAACGAGCAGTACTTC. This chain links TRBV5-1 with TRBJ2-7; 10 nucleotides line up with TRBD1. In germline, CDR1 is SGHRS, CDR2 YFSETQ. The CDR3 loop spans 15 amino acids. Germline trimming cut 4 bases from V and 5 bases from J; bases unmatched to any gene: 9.